The T cell receptor beta chain described here comes from a study of blood T cell repertoires in COVID-19. Study context: There were acute and convalescent COVID-19 samples, and they came from the United States, Italy and Spain. T cells, B-cell-depleted T cells, or PBMCs supplied cDNA or gDNA.

This clone was seen only once. How the authors handled the data: It was from reference gene primer amplification that nucleated cell counts were estimated. Data came from immunoSEQ multiplex PCR; TCRdb stores just in-frame clones and leaves some out. The D gene and trimming were derived from the DNA, and the V and J assignments and clone size from that table. The table lists about 99,000 clones, 75% to 90% of them singletons. This TCR derives from a man aged 45-65 years with acute or convalescent COVID-19. Sequencing was carried out using peripheral blood.

Written as DNA, the CDR3 is TGTGCCAGCAGTACCAGGCAGGGGAACACTGAAGCTTTCTTT. Translated: CASSTRQGNTEAFF. The J gene is TRBJ1-1, the V gene TRBV6-5; tentative D call: TRBD1 (5 bases). Deletions cut 5 bases from V and 1 base from J, with 11 bases between. The CDR3 is 14 residues long. Germline CDR1 MNHEY, CDR2 SVGAGI.